Following are 16 T cell receptor beta chains from one sample sequenced in a study of blood T cells in healthy people across ages. A second PCR, run for roughly 7 to 11 cycles, used a sample-barcoded 5' primer plus a J-beta primer mix. From the 5' RACE reads, TCRdb called clonotypes with MiXCR, one entry per CDR3 protein. The sample yields under 850,000 distinct CDR3 sequences, roughly 34% seen once. Specimen: blood. Receptors were obtained from a man in his late teens or twenties in good health.

This clonotype was seen at least ten times. This sequence joins TRBV12-3 or TRBV12-4 and TRBJ2-7; 7 bases map to TRBD1. Trimming at V came to 6 bases and at J to 5 bases, leaving 7 bases not matched to a gene. This CDR3 comprises 13 residues. The CDR3 DNA sequence: TGTGCCAGCAGCAGGGACAGTACCCACGAGCAGTACTTC. This codes for CASSRDSTHEQYF.

This clonotype showed up just a few times. The V gene is TRBV2, the J gene TRBJ2-7; D is ambiguous. Germline values: CDR1 SNHLY, CDR2 FYNNEI. This CDR3 contains 15 residues. V lost 4 bases and J lost 4, with 17 bases in between. The CDR3 reads CASSGTRRVQYEQYF. The DNA of the CDR3 is TGTGCCAGCAGTGGGACGAGACGGGTCCAATACGAGCAGTACTTC. Complete variable domain (other parts from reference TRBV2 and TRBJ2-7): EPEVTQTPSHQVTQMGQEVILRCVPISNHLYFYWYRQILGQKVEFLVSFYNNEISEKSEIFDDQFSVERPDGSNFTLKIRSTKLEDSAMYFCASSGTRRVQYEQYFGPGTRLTVT.

This clonotype was seen at least ten times. One junction end disagrees with the germline gene, perhaps due to a read error. The chain has TRBV25-1 and TRBJ1-2, with D maybe TRBD1 (6 bases). CDR3 size: 16 residues. Germline CDR1 is MGHDK and CDR2 is SYGVNS. This chain's CDR3 is CASSGEADSHNYGYTF. For the CDR3, the DNA is TGCGCCAGCAGTGGGGAGGCGGACAGCCATAACTATGGCTACACCTTC.

The V gene is TRBV7-9, the J gene TRBJ2-2; TRBD1 matches at 7 bases. Trimming removed 2 bases from V and 4 bases from J; junction bases left unmatched: 7. This CDR3 comprises 16 residues. CDR1 is SEHNR and CDR2 is FQNEAQ in the germline V gene (reference sequence). The CDR3 sequence is CASSLITGVGTGELFF. Here the CDR3 DNA reads TGTGCCAGCAGCTTAATTACAGGGGTCGGCACCGGGGAGCTGTTTTTT.

This clonotype was seen at least ten times. A read error may be the cause here, since a much bigger clone is one base away. The V gene is TRBV13, the J gene TRBJ2-1; D unclear. V lost 4 bases and J lost 8, with 12 bases in between. CDR3 size: 13 residues. Germline CDR1 PRHDT, CDR2 FYEKMQ (reference sequence). In DNA form, the CDR3 reads TGTGCCAGCAGCTGGGTTGTGCCTGATGAGCAGTTCTTC. It translates to CASSWVVPDEQFF.

The chain couples TRBV18 to TRBJ1-2; D may be TRBD1 (5 bases). The length of the CDR3 is 17 residues. CDR1 is KGHSH and CDR2 is LQKENI in the germline V gene. Trimming took 4 bases from V and 8 from J, leaving 26 bases between them. The CDR3 nucleotides read TGTGCCAGCTCACAATCCTCTGCCGGGACTTTAACTGAGGGCTACACCTTC. This encodes CASSQSSAGTLTEGYTF.

This clonotype turned up a few times. J is TRBJ1-5 and V is TRBV12-3 or TRBV12-4; 8 positions match TRBD1. The CDR3 length is 15 residues. V trimming: 7 bases; J trimming: 2 bases; junction bases outside the gene matches: 7. The CDR3 reads CASTTTGERNQPQHF. CDR3 in DNA: TGTGCCAGCACCACGACAGGGGAGCGCAATCAGCCCCAGCATTTT.

This clonotype was recorded many times. The genes are TRBV13 and TRBJ1-2, with D perhaps TRBD1 (6 bases). Germline CDR1 reads PRHDT; CDR2 reads FYEKMQ (reference sequence). This CDR3 is 15 amino acids long. Trimming stripped 0 bases from V and 2 bases from J, with 10 bases between. The DNA of the CDR3 is TGTGCCAGCAGCTTAGGAGGACAGCCGAACTATGGCTACACCTTC. The encoded protein is CASSLGGQPNYGYTF.

The chain employs TRBV18 and TRBJ1-2; D call uncertain. This CDR3 is 16 amino acids long. The V and J ends lost 0 bases and 4 bases respectively, with 15 bases between them. In germline, CDR1 is KGHSH, CDR2 LQKENI. CDR3 bases: TGTGCCAGCTCACCACCTACAGCCCAACGAAGCTATGGCTACACCTTC. Its translation: CASSPPTAQRSYGYTF.

This chain links TRBV7-6 with TRBJ2-6, with 7 bases identical to TRBD1. V shed 5 bases, J shed 2 bases, and the junction held 3 bases outside the gene matches. Per germline, CDR1 SGHVS and CDR2 FNYEAQ. This CDR3 region has 15 residues. The CDR3 DNA is TGTGCCAGCAGCAATACAGGGGCTGGGGCCAACGTCCTGACTTTC. Amino acid sequence: CASSNTGAGANVLTF.

This chain links TRBV12-3 or TRBV12-4 with TRBJ2-5, with a tentative D call TRBD2 (5 bases). The J call may be wrong; the DNA end is better matched by TRBJ2-7. This CDR3 is 13 amino acids long. The chain's CDR3 is CASSFLGEGEQYF. In DNA form, the CDR3 reads TGTGCCAGCAGTTTTTTAGGTGAGGGCGAGCAGTACTTC.

This clonotype was recorded many times. The chain uses TRBV15 and TRBJ2-1; 9 nucleotides line up with TRBD2. The junction had 5 bases not matched to a gene; V was cut back by 0 bases and J by 8 bases. This CDR3 is built from 15 residues. Germline lookup yields CDR1 LNHNV and CDR2 YYDKDF (reference sequence). CDR3 protein: CATSRDAGGPDEQFF. The CDR3 region has the DNA TGTGCCACCAGCAGAGATGCGGGGGGGCCCGATGAGCAGTTCTTC.

This clonotype was recorded a few times. One end of the junction fails to match germline, which may point to a read error. The chain employs TRBV6-5 and TRBJ2-5, with TRBD1 matching 8 bases. Germline values: CDR1 MNHEY, CDR2 SVGAGI. The CDR3 contains 13 residues. CDR3 loop: CASSDSGGDEQYF. For the CDR3, the DNA is TGTGCCAGCAGTGACTCAGGGGGCGATGAGCAGTACTTC.

The rearrangement uses TRBV6-6 and TRBJ1-4, with D unresolved. Germline CDR1 and CDR2: MNHNY and SVGAGI (reference sequence). The CDR3 contains 14 residues. Between the trimmed V and J ends, which lost 5 bases and 8 bases, there was a span of 15 bases. The DNA of the CDR3 is TGTGCCAGCAGTGACCCCGAGTTAGAAGAAAAACTGTTTTTT. Translation: CASSDPELEEKLFF.

The rearrangement uses TRBV12-3 or TRBV12-4 and TRBJ2-2, with TRBD2 matching over 9 bases. V lost 7 bases to trimming and J lost 6 bases; unmatched junction nucleotides: 12. The CDR3 is made up of 16 amino acids. CDR3 sequence (DNA): TGTGCCAGCACTATCTCCGGGACTAGCTTTGCCGGGGAGCTGTTTTTT. It translates to CASTISGTSFAGELFF.

The rearrangement joins TRBV14 to TRBJ1-1; no definite D call. V was shortened by 5 bases and J by 1 base, with 14 bases between the two germline ends. Germline loops: CDR1 SGHDN, CDR2 FVKESK. CDR3 length: 15 amino acids. The CDR3 reads CASSSRDSTNTEAFF. The DNA of the CDR3 is TGTGCCAGCAGCTCAAGAGATAGTACGAACACTGAAGCTTTCTTT. Supplemented by reference TRBV14 and TRBJ1-1, the full variable domain reads EAGVTQFPSHSVIEKGQTVTLRCDPISGHDNLYWYRRVMGKEIKFLLHFVKESKQDESGMPNNRFLAERTGGTYSTLKVQPAELEDSGVYFCASSSRDSTNTEAFFGQGTRLTVV.